This T cell receptor (beta chain) was observed in a study of naive and memory T cell subsets. Study-wide results and limits: Potentially, T cell activation and differentiation skew this RNA-based measurement.

This clonotype appeared many times. Its matching antigen is unknown. TCR cDNA received a 3' ligated oligonucleotide that carried a UMI. J lost 7 bases, V lost 3 bases, and 15 bases had no gene match. In germline, CDR1 is SNHLY, CDR2 FYNNEI. This CDR3 has 17 residues. Four PCR rounds used nested alpha and beta constant region primers plus the SP2 primer. In TCRdb, the UMI-ligation and nested PCR reads were re-called with MiXCR into one record per CDR3 protein. Of about 26,000 distinct CDR3 sequences listed, 5.2% are singletons. The sequencing sample was made of blood. The gene calls are TRBV2 and TRBJ1-1, with 9 bases lining up with TRBD1. The TCR was taken from an adult in good health. Here the CDR3 reads CASSDGGIYRGLDEAFF. The CDR3 coding sequence is TGTGCCAGCAGTGATGGGGGGATCTACAGGGGGCTAGATGAAGCTTTCTTT.